These 6 T cell receptor beta chains were all obtained from the same sample, sequenced in a study of neoadjuvant anti-PD-1 for oral cavity cancer. The data were produced by immunoSEQ multiplex PCR, yet TCRdb's version contains in-frame clones alone and is incomplete. The data contain over 80,000 clones, 84% of them singletons. This material consisted of PBMCs, taken before nivolumab (anti-PD-1) treatment. These receptors were obtained from a person aged 35-79 years with oral cavity squamous cell carcinoma.

This chain joins TRBV2 and TRBJ2-1, with a tentative D call TRBD2 (5 bases). The V gene lost 7 bases and the J gene lost 3 bases, with 10 bases spanning the gap. Germline values: CDR1 SNHLY, CDR2 FYNNEI. The CDR3 spans 13 residues. The CDR3 nucleotides read TGTGCCAGCATACGCGCGGGCTACAATGAGCAGTTCTTC. It translates to CASIRAGYNEQFF.

CDR3 loop: CASQQGAVQVNQPQHF. For the CDR3, the DNA is TGTGCCAGCCAACAGGGGGCTGTTCAAGTGAATCAGCCCCAGCATTTT. The chain recombines TRBV19 with TRBJ1-5; TRBD1 matches 9 bases. CDR3 size: 16 residues. Germline V gives CDR1 LNHDA, CDR2 SQIVND (reference sequence). With 9 bases clipped from V and 4 bases from J, the junction kept 13 bases outside the gene matches. Filled out from reference TRBV19 and TRBJ1-5, the complete variable domain reads DGGITQSPKYLFRKEGQNVTLSCEQNLNHDAMYWYRQDPGQGLRLIYYSQIVNDFQKGDIAEGYSVSREKKESFPLTVTSAQKNPTAFYLCASQQGAVQVNQPQHFGDGTRLSIL.

This rearrangement joins TRBV6-5 to TRBJ1-2; the D gene is possibly TRBD1 (6 bases). CDR1 and CDR2 from the germline V gene are MNHEY and SVGAGI. The CDR3 loop spans 13 amino acids. Trimming took off 5 bases at V and 5 bases at J, with 12 bases between the two ends. The CDR3 loop reads CASSPHQGYGYTF. The CDR3 nucleotides are TGTGCCAGCAGTCCTCATCAGGGGTATGGCTACACCTTC.

The V gene is TRBV19, the J gene TRBJ2-7; D is tentatively TRBD1 or TRBD2 (6 bases each). The CDR3 has 15 amino acids. The V gene's germline CDR1 is LNHDA and CDR2 SQIVND (reference sequence). Deletions cut 2 bases from V and 2 bases from J, with 13 bases between. The CDR3 spells CASSIIAGGPYEQYF. In nucleotides, the CDR3 is TGTGCCAGTAGTATAATTGCTGGGGGGCCCTACGAGCAGTACTTC.

This clone has a single count. This chain uses TRBV6-1 with TRBJ2-6; D perhaps matches TRBD2 (6 bases). The V end was cut by 10 bases, the J end by 0 bases, with 10 bases between. The germline V gene has CDR1 MNHNS and CDR2 SASEGT. The CDR3 runs to 14 residues. DNA for the CDR3: TGTGCCACCGGGGGATTCTCTGGGGCCAACGTCCTGACTTTC. Its protein product is CATGGFSGANVLTF.

The chain employs TRBV2 and TRBJ1-2; no firm D call. V lost 4 bases to trimming and J lost 4 bases, with 10 bases between them. The CDR3 loop spans 13 amino acids. Germline loops: CDR1 SNHLY, CDR2 FYNNEI. CDR3 DNA: TGTGCCAGCAGTGCAGCCCGTCTCTATGGCTACACCTTC. Its translation is CASSAARLYGYTF.